The 17 T cell receptor beta chains presented below share a single source sample, sequenced in a study of CD8 T cells in Susac syndrome. RNA totalling about 0.5 to 1 ug underwent reverse transcription with random hexamers. TCRdb called the immunoSEQ multiplex PCR reads again in MiXCR, with one record for every CDR3 protein. The sample has hundreds of thousands of distinct CDR3 sequences; roughly 93% are singletons. The sequencing sample was made of CD4+ T cells from PBMCs. Every receptor here comes from a human donor with multiple sclerosis.

J is TRBJ2-4 and V is TRBV12-5; D may be TRBD1 (6 bases). CDR1 LGHNT and CDR2 FRNRAP come from the germline V gene. This CDR3 is 18 amino acids long. The V end was cut by 5 bases, the J end by 0 bases, with 20 bases between. Here the CDR3 reads CASGPGHPLSLAKNIQYF. In DNA form, the CDR3 reads TGTGCTAGTGGTCCGGGACATCCTCTTTCATTAGCCAAAAACATTCAGTACTTC.

The chain has TRBV2 and TRBJ2-5; TRBD2 matches at 8 bases. This CDR3 is built from 15 residues. From germline, CDR1 is SNHLY and CDR2 FYNNEI. Losses at the gene ends were 5 bases for V and 4 bases for J; bases not matched to a gene: 9. The CDR3 protein is CASSKAGGISETQYF. Here the CDR3 DNA reads TGTGCCAGCAGTAAGGCGGGAGGAATTTCAGAGACCCAGTACTTC. Full variable domain (missing parts from reference TRBV2 and TRBJ2-5): EPEVTQTPSHQVTQMGQEVILRCVPISNHLYFYWYRQILGQKVEFLVSFYNNEISEKSEIFDDQFSVERPDGSNFTLKIRSTKLEDSAMYFCASSKAGGISETQYFGPGTRLLVL.

The chain joins TRBV6-1 to TRBJ2-5; TRBD2 aligns across 14 bases. The germline V gene encodes CDR1 MNHNS and CDR2 SASEGT. V lost 7 bases, J lost 4 bases, and 20 bases stayed unmatched. The CDR3 has 20 residues. Here the CDR3 reads CASNVSPPGTSGGAIETQYF. CDR3 sequence (DNA): TGTGCCAGCAATGTGTCCCCCCCCGGGACTAGCGGGGGAGCGATAGAGACCCAGTACTTC.

The CDR3 DNA sequence: TGTGCCAGCAGTCCCCTAGCCAAAAACATTCAGTACTTC. It specifies CASSPLAKNIQYF. V usage is TRBV27 and J usage is TRBJ2-4, with no clear D. Trimming removed 5 bases from V and 0 bases from J, with 5 bases in between. The CDR3 is 13 residues long. Per germline, CDR1 MNHEY and CDR2 SMNVEV (reference sequence).

The chain uses TRBV28 and TRBJ1-1; D is unresolved. In germline, CDR1 is MDHEN, CDR2 SYDVKM. With 5 bases removed from V and 4 bases from J, the gap between germline ends came to 11 bases. This CDR3 is 13 amino acids long. The CDR3 DNA reads as TGTGCCAGCAGTCCAGTACGTAGCACTGAAGCTTTCTTT. It yields the protein CASSPVRSTEAFF.

The V and J genes are TRBV30 and TRBJ2-2, with D maybe TRBD2 (5 bases). The CDR3 is 13 amino acids. V gave up 4 bases and J gave up 2 bases, with 8 bases separating them. Germline CDR1 reads GTSNPN; CDR2 reads SVGIG (reference sequence). CDR3 sequence reads: CAWNRDNTGELFF. The CDR3 coding sequence is TGTGCCTGGAATCGGGATAACACCGGGGAGCTGTTTTTT.

This clonotype has a single count. The chain joins TRBV13 to TRBJ2-5; the match to TRBD2 covers 9 bases. After removal of 3 bases from V and 4 bases from J, the junction contained 6 bases not matched to a gene. Germline V gene sequence: CDR1 PRHDT, CDR2 FYEKMQ (reference sequence). The CDR3 sequence is 15 residues long. CDR3 protein: CASSFRGGRGETQYF. CDR3 bases: TGTGCCAGCAGCTTCCGGGGCGGGAGGGGAGAGACCCAGTACTTC.

V usage is TRBV6-1 and J usage is TRBJ2-7; 7 bases are a match to TRBD1. The CDR3 length is 14 residues. J gave up 4 bases and V 0 bases, and 3 bases lay outside the gene matches. Germline V gene lookup returns CDR1 MNHNS and CDR2 SASEGT. CDR3 residues: CASSEAGTEYEQYF. The CDR3 coding sequence is TGTGCCAGCAGTGAAGCCGGGACAGAATACGAGCAGTACTTC.

V gene TRBV30 combines with J gene TRBJ1-1, with TRBD1 identical over 8 bases. Looked up from germline, CDR1 is GTSNPN and CDR2 is SVGIG (reference sequence). The trim removed 1 base at V and 6 bases at J, leaving 7 bases unmatched. This CDR3 region has 14 residues. The chain's CDR3 is CAWSGDRSLPEAFF. The CDR3 DNA sequence: TGTGCCTGGAGTGGGGACAGGTCGCTCCCTGAAGCTTTCTTT.

DNA of the CDR3: TGCAGTGCTAGAGCCGGCTCAGGGGCCCAAGAGACCCAGTACTTC. It translates to CSARAGSGAQETQYF. The genes are TRBV20-1 and TRBJ2-5; D might be TRBD1 (6 bases). Trimming shortened V by 1 base and J by 1 base, and 13 bases separated the two germline ends. The CDR3 totals 15 residues. Germline assignment: CDR1 DFQATT and CDR2 SNEGSKA (reference sequence).

The chain is built from TRBV24-1 and TRBJ2-2, with 14 bases fitting TRBD2. The CDR3 runs to 18 residues. After removal of 4 bases from V and 5 bases from J, the junction contained 8 bases not matched to a gene. Germline CDR1 KGHDR, CDR2 SFDVKD. CDR3 nucleotide sequence: TGTGCCACCAGTGACTCCCGACTAGCGGGAGGGCGTACCGGGGAGCTGTTTTTT. This sequence encodes CATSDSRLAGGRTGELFF.

In DNA, the CDR3 is TGTGCCAGCAGTTCCCTCAGGAATCAGCCCCAGCATTTT. It encodes CASSSLRNQPQHF. The chain recombines TRBV27 with TRBJ1-5; D is undetermined. CDR1 and CDR2 from the germline V gene are MNHEY and SMNVEV (reference sequence). Trimming cost V 4 bases and J 4 bases, with 8 bases left between them. This CDR3 has 13 residues.

This clonotype was found once. This sequence joins TRBV23-1 and TRBJ2-3; D is unclear. TRBV23-1 counts as an open reading frame of uncertain function. The CDR3 covers 13 residues. Trimming took 6 bases from V and 12 from J, leaving 19 bases between them. CDR3 nucleotides: TGCGCCAGCAGCCGCTCTAGGGCAAGGTTCCAGTATTTT. Its translation: CASSRSRARFQYF.

This chain uses TRBV12-3 or TRBV12-4 with TRBJ2-3; D is perhaps TRBD2 (6 bases). The length of the CDR3 is 16 residues. V shed 8 bases and J shed 0 bases, with 18 bases lying between them. The CDR3 reads CASAPGRITSTDTQYF. The CDR3 DNA sequence: TGTGCCAGCGCACCGGGGAGGATTACTAGCACAGATACGCAGTATTTT.

The V call is TRBV24-1, the J call TRBJ2-2; no clear D gene. V lost 6 bases, J lost 4 bases, and 14 bases lay in between. Germline V CDR1 and CDR2: KGHDR, SFDVKD. CDR3 length: 15 residues. CDR3 sequence reads: CATSLHGSGTGELFF. The CDR3, as DNA: TGTGCCACCAGTCTTCACGGCTCGGGCACCGGGGAGCTGTTTTTT.

This chain joins TRBV10-3 and TRBJ2-1, with a possible D match to TRBD2 (5 bases). The CDR3 is made up of 13 amino acids. The germline V gene has CDR1 ENHRY and CDR2 SYGVKD. Trimming took 5 bases from V and 5 from J, leaving 10 bases between them. Here the CDR3 DNA reads TGTGCCATCAGTAGCGGTTTCCACAATGAGCAGTTCTTC. This codes for CAISSGFHNEQFF.

This chain links TRBV3-1 with TRBJ2-1; 13 bases match TRBD2. The CDR3 length is 18 residues. From germline, CDR1 is LGHDT and CDR2 YNNKEL (reference sequence). Unmatched junction bases numbered 8, after V lost 2 bases and J lost 4 bases. The CDR3 loop is CASSQHTRGLAGYNEQFF. The CDR3 region has the DNA TGTGCCAGCAGCCAACACACCCGGGGACTAGCGGGGTACAATGAGCAGTTCTTC.